This TCR beta chain comes out of a study of cytomegalovirus exposure and HLA in healthy donors. CDR1 and CDR2 from the germline V gene are SGHRS and YFSETQ. The V gene lost 1 base and the J gene lost 0 bases, with 7 bases spanning the gap. This CDR3 has 15 residues. This clone was counted between two and nine times. The antigen is undetermined. Broader study findings: In a later analysis, across HLA loci, associated TCR counts were highest for DRB1, lowest for HLA-C.

In the PCR, 60 Vbeta and 13 Jbeta primers were used. Repertoires were generated with immunoSEQ multiplex PCR, while TCRdb's copy carries only in-frame clones and drops some. The sample gives 140,000 to 150,000 clones, about two thirds of which show up once; roughly 1.9% is in the top ten. The clonotype comes from a woman aged 60-75 years in good health and CMV-seropositive. This chain joins TRBV5-1 and TRBJ1-4; D is undetermined. The sequenced sample was PBMCs. As DNA, the CDR3 is TGCGCCAGCAGCTTGAGCCCTCCAACTAATGAAAAACTGTTTTTT. Translated, it gives CASSLSPPTNEKLFF.